The clone carrying this TCR beta chain was counted a few times. Its cognate antigen is unknown. This sample was taken from a study of T-cell memory formation after mild COVID-19. Study conclusions and caveats: Clones that contracted clustered mainly in CM and EM if CD4+ and in EMRA if CD8+. Cross-reactive memory apparently joined, as some responding clones appeared in pre-infection memory. Balance between CD4 and CD8 was seen in clones contracting day 15 to 85, and a CD4+ lean was seen in later expanders.

Libraries for TCRalpha and TCRbeta carried sample barcodes and unique molecular identifiers via 5'RACE. TCRdb recomputed calls from the 5' RACE reads with MiXCR, one row per CDR3 protein. The table has more than 200,000 distinct CDR3 sequences, about a sixth seen once. The sequence came from a man aged 18 to 30 who had mild COVID-19 (a few samples of this study predate the infection). Cell type and time point are not known. The sequencing sample was made of PBMCs or a T cell subset sorted from them (not recorded which).

In DNA, the CDR3 is TGTGCCAGCTCAGCACAGGGAAACACCGGGGAGCTGTTTTTT. Protein product: CASSAQGNTGELFF. The rearrangement uses TRBV18 and TRBJ2-2; perhaps TRBD1 as D (6 bases). The CDR3 has 14 residues. Germline V gene sequence: CDR1 KGHSH, CDR2 LQKENI. The germline V and J ends were trimmed by 5 bases and 2 bases, with 9 bases remaining between them.